The 21 T cell receptor beta chains below come from one sample, sequenced in a study of regulatory T cells in long-lasting Graves disease. As for time point: newly diagnosed GD, antithyroid drugs for less than 3 months. PBMC RNA served as the TCR library source. CDR3-region Arm-PCR and iRepertoire HTBI primers produced the TCR beta libraries. Each CDR3 protein gets one entry after TCRdb re-called the multiplex PCR reads with MiXCR. The sample yields roughly 520,000 distinct CDR3 sequences, about 12% seen once. These data were also filed under a second study, of T cells in Graves' hyperthyroidism and ophthalmopathy.

Sample: peripheral blood mononuclear cells (PBMCs), taken at new diagnosis, from a patient treated with antithyroid drugs. The receptors originated from a woman between 25 and 40 years old with Graves disease.

This clonotype was counted once. The chain combines TRBV4-1 with TRBJ2-1, with D uncertain. V was shortened by 1 base and J by 5 bases, with 15 bases between the two germline ends. Germline assignment: CDR1 MGHRA and CDR2 YSYEKL. CDR3 length: 16 amino acids. CDR3 in DNA: TGCGCCAGCAGCCAAGTCGGCTACCGGTGGGACAATGAGCAGTTCTTC. It is translated as CASSQVGYRWDNEQFF.

J is TRBJ1-5 and V is TRBV6-1; D is unclear. The CDR3 contains 14 residues. Trimming left V 5 bases short and J 7 bases short, with 15 bases between. The germline V gene has CDR1 MNHNS and CDR2 SASEGT. The CDR3 spells CASSQTDFGQPQHF. The CDR3 coding sequence is TGTGCCAGCAGTCAAACTGACTTTGGCCAGCCCCAGCATTTT.

The chain has TRBV10-2 and TRBJ2-1; D remains ambiguous. CDR1 WSHSY and CDR2 SAAADI come from the germline V gene. Trimming cost V 3 bases and J 0 bases, with 12 bases left between them. This CDR3 has 16 amino acids. The CDR3 reads CASSDGVGSSYNEQFF. In DNA, the CDR3 is TGCGCCAGCAGTGACGGTGTCGGTAGCTCCTACAATGAGCAGTTCTTC.

This clonotype showed up just a few times. One end of the junction varies from germline; a read error may be responsible. This chain connects TRBV5-5 to TRBJ2-1; 8 bases line up with TRBD2. Germline loops: CDR1 SGHKS, CDR2 YYEKEE (reference sequence). This CDR3 spans 17 amino acids. CDR3 nucleotides: TGTGCCAGCAGCTCCCAGGGTGGGACTAGTAGATACAATAAGCAGTTCTTC. Its protein product is CASSSQGGTSRYNKQFF.

In its sample, this clonotype was seen many times. The chain links TRBV20-1 to TRBJ2-1; tentatively, D is TRBD2 (5 bases). The CDR3 totals 14 residues. Germline assignment: CDR1 DFQATT and CDR2 SNEGSKA (reference sequence). The V end was cut by 5 bases, the J end by 2 bases, with 13 bases between. Here the CDR3 DNA reads TGCAGTGCTGTCGCAAGCGGAGCCTACAATGAGCAGTTCTTC. Its translation: CSAVASGAYNEQFF.

Many counts were recorded for this clonotype. The DNA for the CDR3 is TGTGCCAGCAGACCGACAGCGGGAGGTAGGAGGGAGCAGTTCTTC. Its protein is CASRPTAGGRREQFF. The rearrangement uses TRBV3-1 and TRBJ2-1; 9 positions agree with TRBD2. There are 15 residues in the CDR3. V trimming: 6 bases; J trimming: 10 bases; junction bases outside the gene matches: 13. The germline gives CDR1 LGHDT, CDR2 YNNKEL (reference sequence).

This clonotype was recorded many times. The chain combines TRBV7-2 with TRBJ2-3, with D hard to call. Trimming removed 0 bases at V and 5 bases at J, with 12 bases between. Per the germline V gene, CDR1 is SGHTA and CDR2 is FQGNSA. The CDR3 length is 15 residues. As DNA, the CDR3 is TGTGCCAGCAGCTTAGCCCCCAGCAGGAGAGATACGCAGTATTTT. Translating gives CASSLAPSRRDTQYF.

This chain uses TRBV11-2 with TRBJ2-1, with D possibly matching TRBD2 (5 bases). The CDR3 loop spans 16 amino acids. Germline V lookup: CDR1 SGHAT, CDR2 FQNNGV. V was shortened by 3 bases and J by 0 bases, with 12 bases between the two germline ends. The CDR3 region is CASSFSAGRSYNEQFF. Here the CDR3 DNA reads TGTGCCAGCAGCTTTTCGGCGGGTCGCTCCTACAATGAGCAGTTCTTC.

This clonotype was seen many times. The genes are TRBV19 and TRBJ2-5; possible D gene TRBD2, 6 bases. This CDR3 has 19 residues. Trimming stripped 0 bases from V and 2 bases from J, with 22 bases between. CDR1 is LNHDA and CDR2 is SQIVND in the germline V gene (reference sequence). The CDR3 coding sequence is TGTGCCAGTAGTATAGAGTTGGGTGTGTGGCGGGACCAACAAGAGACCCAGTACTTC. Translation gives CASSIELGVWRDQQETQYF.

The V gene is TRBV20-1, the J gene TRBJ1-2, with D perhaps TRBD1 (5 bases). CDR3 length equals 13 residues. Trimming took 0 bases from V and 8 from J, leaving 13 bases between them. CDR1 is DFQATT, CDR2 SNEGSKA, per germline (reference sequence). CDR3 sequence: CSARDPGGVGYTF. The CDR3 coding sequence is TGCAGTGCTAGAGACCCAGGAGGGGTCGGCTACACCTTC.

In its sample, this clonotype was seen many times. The chain joins TRBV6-1 to TRBJ1-4; D unclear. In germline, CDR1 is MNHNS, CDR2 SASEGT. This CDR3 is built from 13 residues. V was cut by 3 bases and J by 8 bases, with 10 bases left in between. This chain's CDR3 is CASSDGNFEKLFF. The CDR3 nucleotides read TGTGCCAGCAGTGACGGAAACTTCGAAAAACTGTTTTTT.

At least ten counts were recorded for this clonotype. The genes are TRBV12-3 or TRBV12-4 and TRBJ2-1; TRBD1 matches 7 bases. The V and J ends lost 7 bases and 4 bases, in that order; junction bases with no gene match: 4. The CDR3 runs 13 residues. CDR3 loop: CASNVQGYNEQFF. The CDR3 nucleotides are TGTGCCAGCAATGTACAGGGGTACAATGAGCAGTTCTTC.

The J gene is TRBJ2-7, the V gene TRBV4-1, with 12 positions matching TRBD2. Germline assignment: CDR1 MGHRA and CDR2 YSYEKL. The CDR3 contains 16 residues. V shed 0 bases, J shed 6 bases, and the junction held 6 bases outside the gene matches. The chain's CDR3 is CASSQDELAGGREQYF. The CDR3 DNA follows: TGCGCCAGCAGCCAAGATGAGCTAGCGGGAGGGCGCGAGCAGTACTTC.

Ten or more counts support this clonotype. V is TRBV7-9 and J is TRBJ2-2; 9 bases are shared with TRBD2. V shed 4 bases, J shed 6 bases, and the junction held 9 bases outside the gene matches. This CDR3 has 16 amino acids. Germline values: CDR1 SEHNR, CDR2 FQNEAQ (reference sequence). The DNA of the CDR3 is TGTGCCAGCAGCTCATTAGCGGGAGCAGGGGCCGGGGAGCTGTTTTTT. Translating it yields CASSSLAGAGAGELFF.

This clonotype showed up just a few times. J is TRBJ2-7 and V is TRBV14, with 15 bases identical to TRBD2. V shed 4 bases and J 2 bases; nucleotides not matched to a gene: 9. Looked up from germline, CDR1 is SGHDN and CDR2 is FVKESK. The CDR3 has 18 amino acids. CDR3 protein: CASSPGTSGRSQPYEQYF. In nucleotides, the CDR3 is TGTGCCAGCAGCCCCGGGACTAGCGGGAGGTCCCAGCCCTACGAGCAGTACTTC.

There are many counts of this clonotype. The chain couples TRBV30 to TRBJ1-4; D is perhaps TRBD1 (5 bases). The CDR3 runs to 18 residues. Germline V gene lookup returns CDR1 GTSNPN and CDR2 SVGIG (reference sequence). V was pared by 2 bases and J by 0 bases, with 19 bases between. The CDR3 sequence is CAWSTTPMTAATNEKLFF. In nucleotides, the CDR3 is TGTGCCTGGAGTACGACCCCCATGACAGCTGCAACTAATGAAAAACTGTTTTTT.

This clonotype was detected only a few times. This chain links TRBV6-1 with TRBJ2-7; no clear D gene. The germline gives CDR1 MNHNS, CDR2 SASEGT. This CDR3 is 13 amino acids long. The germline V and J ends were trimmed by 6 bases and 6 bases, with 15 bases remaining between them. The CDR3 loop is CASSPFNVPEQYF. The CDR3 coding sequence is TGTGCCAGCAGCCCCTTTAATGTACCCGAGCAGTACTTC.

The chain recombines TRBV7-2 with TRBJ2-1, with 14 bases fitting TRBD2. Germline CDR1 and CDR2: SGHTA and FQGNSA. The CDR3 runs 20 residues. V lost 3 bases, J lost 9 bases, and 19 bases stayed unmatched. The CDR3 DNA follows: TGTGCCAGCAGCTTTGGGACTAGCGGGAGTTGGATTGGTCCGACTTGTGAGCAGTTCTTC. Translation gives CASSFGTSGSWIGPTCEQFF.

The sample holds a few counts of this clonotype. Here the CDR3 reads CASSALPTSAGPSTQYF. CDR3 nucleotide sequence: TGTGCCAGCAGCGCCCTCCCCACCTCGGCAGGGCCTTCTACTCAGTACTTC. The V gene is TRBV9, the J gene TRBJ2-7, with D tentatively TRBD1 (5 bases). The CDR3 runs 17 residues. Trimming took 3 bases from V and 10 from J, leaving 29 bases between them. Germline values: CDR1 SGDLS, CDR2 YYNGEE. The variable domain in full, with the rest retrieved from reference TRBV9 and TRBJ2-7, is DSGVTQTPKHLITATGQRVTLRCSPRSGDLSVYWYQQSLDQGLQFLIQYYNGEERAKGNILERFSAQQFPDLHSELNLSSLELGDSALYFCASSALPTSAGPSTQYFGPGTRLTVT.

This clonotype was detected only a few times. The chain is built from TRBV6-2 or TRBV6-3 and TRBJ2-3, with no clear D. V was shortened by 5 bases and J by 0 bases, with 9 bases between the two germline ends. The CDR3 is made up of 14 amino acids. Germline V CDR1 and CDR2: MNHEY, SVGEGT. CDR3 sequence: CASSHRVSTDTQYF. DNA of the CDR3: TGTGCCAGCAGTCATCGGGTGAGCACAGATACGCAGTATTTT.

This clonotype occurred many times. The CDR3: CSVEDQGFGTVDYTF. In nucleotides, the CDR3 is TGCAGCGTTGAAGATCAGGGTTTCGGGACGGTCGACTACACCTTC. The rearrangement uses TRBV29-1 and TRBJ1-2, with D perhaps TRBD1 (5 bases). V lost 0 bases to trimming and J lost 10 bases, with 21 bases between them. The CDR3 consists of 15 residues. Germline CDR1 SQVTM, CDR2 ANQGSEA. The full variable domain, with the rest looked up from reference TRBV29-1 and TRBJ1-2, is SAVISQKPSRDICQRGTSLTIQCQVDSQVTMMFWYRQQPGQSLTLIATANQGSEATYESGFVIDKFPISRPNLTFSTLTVSNMSPEDSSIYLCSVEDQGFGTVDYTFGSGTRLTVV.